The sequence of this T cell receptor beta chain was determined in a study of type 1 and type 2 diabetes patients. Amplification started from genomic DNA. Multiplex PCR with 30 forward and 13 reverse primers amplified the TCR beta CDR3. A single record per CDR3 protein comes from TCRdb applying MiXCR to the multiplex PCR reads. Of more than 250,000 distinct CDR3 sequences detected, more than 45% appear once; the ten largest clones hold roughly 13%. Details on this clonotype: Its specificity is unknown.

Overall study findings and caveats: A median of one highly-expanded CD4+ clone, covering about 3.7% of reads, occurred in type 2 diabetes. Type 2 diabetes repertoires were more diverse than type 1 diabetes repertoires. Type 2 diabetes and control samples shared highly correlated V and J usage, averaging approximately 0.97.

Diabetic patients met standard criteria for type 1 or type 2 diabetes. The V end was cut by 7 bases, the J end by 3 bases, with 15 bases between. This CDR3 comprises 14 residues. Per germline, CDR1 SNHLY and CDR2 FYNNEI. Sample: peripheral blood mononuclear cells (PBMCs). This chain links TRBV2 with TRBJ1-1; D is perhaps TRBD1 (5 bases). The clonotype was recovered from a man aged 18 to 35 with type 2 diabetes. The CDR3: CASTPGGADTEAFF. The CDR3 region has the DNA TGTGCCAGCACCCCCGGAGGGGCTGACACTGAAGCTTTCTTT.